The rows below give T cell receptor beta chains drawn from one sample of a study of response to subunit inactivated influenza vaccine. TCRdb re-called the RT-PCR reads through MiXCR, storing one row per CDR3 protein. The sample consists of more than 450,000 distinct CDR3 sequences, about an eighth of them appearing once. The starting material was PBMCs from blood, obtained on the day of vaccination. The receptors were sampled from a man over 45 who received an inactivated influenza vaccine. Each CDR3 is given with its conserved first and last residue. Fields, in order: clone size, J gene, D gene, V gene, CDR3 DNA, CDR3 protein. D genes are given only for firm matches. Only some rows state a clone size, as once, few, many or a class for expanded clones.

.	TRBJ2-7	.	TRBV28	TGTGCCAGCAGCGTCCGCGGGCCCCATGGGGTCTACGAGCAGTACTTC	CASSVRGPHGVYEQYF
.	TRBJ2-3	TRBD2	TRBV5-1	TGCGCCAGCAGCCTGCAGACTAGCGGGAGTCGGCCAGATACGCAGTATTTT	CASSLQTSGSRPDTQYF
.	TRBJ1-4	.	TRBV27	TGTGCCAGCAGGCGGCAGATTGCAACTAATGAAAAACTGTTTTTT	CASRRQIATNEKLFF
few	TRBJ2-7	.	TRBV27	TGTGCCAGCAGTGCCTCCACTACAGGGTTCCACGAGCAGTACTTC	CASSASTTGFHEQYF
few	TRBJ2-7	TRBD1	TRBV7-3	TGTGCCAGCAGCCAAACGGACAGGGGGCCCTACGAGCAGTACTTC	CASSQTDRGPYEQYF
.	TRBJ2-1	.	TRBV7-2	TGTGCCAGCAGCCACACGCACAATGAGCAGTTCTTC	CASSHTHNEQFF
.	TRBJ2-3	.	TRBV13	TGTGCCAGCAGCCCACAGGGGGGGTTCCGCACAGATACGCAGTATTTT	CASSPQGGFRTDTQYF
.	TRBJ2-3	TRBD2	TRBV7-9	TGTGCCAGCAGCCGAGGCCGGGACTACCACACAGATACGCAGTATTTT	CASSRGRDYHTDTQYF
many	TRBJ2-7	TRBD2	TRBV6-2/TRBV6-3	TGTGCCAGCAGTTTCCTTGGACTAGCGTATGAGCAGTACTTC	CASSFLGLAYEQYF
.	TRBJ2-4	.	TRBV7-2	TGTGCCAGCAGCGTCGGACTTATAGCCAAAAACATTCAGTACTTC	CASSVGLIAKNIQYF
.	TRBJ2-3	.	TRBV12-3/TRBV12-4	TGTGCCAGCAGTTTGGGGGTAGGAACCGCAGATACGCAGTATTTT	CASSLGVGTADTQYF
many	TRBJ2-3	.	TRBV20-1	TGCAGTGCTAGAGGGGGCACAGATACGCAGTATTTT	CSARGGTDTQYF
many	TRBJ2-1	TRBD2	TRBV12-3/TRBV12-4	TGTGCCAGCAGTTTAACATCGGGGGGTGAGCAGTTCTTC	CASSLTSGGEQFF
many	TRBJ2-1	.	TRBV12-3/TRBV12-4	TGTGCCAGCACCAGTGGAAGCTACAATGAGCAGTTCTTC	CASTSGSYNEQFF
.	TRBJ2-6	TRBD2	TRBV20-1	TGCAGTGCTACTGAAGCGGGAGGGCGTTTTAGTGGGGCCAACGTCCTGACTTTC	CSATEAGGRFSGANVLTF
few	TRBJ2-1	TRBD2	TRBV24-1	TGTGCCACCAGTGATTTGCCGGGACTAATCAACAATGAGCAGTTCTTC	CATSDLPGLINNEQFF
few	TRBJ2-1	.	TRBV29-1	TGCAGCGTTGCCCCCTCCCGGGGACGATACAATGAGCAGTTCTTC	CSVAPSRGRYNEQFF